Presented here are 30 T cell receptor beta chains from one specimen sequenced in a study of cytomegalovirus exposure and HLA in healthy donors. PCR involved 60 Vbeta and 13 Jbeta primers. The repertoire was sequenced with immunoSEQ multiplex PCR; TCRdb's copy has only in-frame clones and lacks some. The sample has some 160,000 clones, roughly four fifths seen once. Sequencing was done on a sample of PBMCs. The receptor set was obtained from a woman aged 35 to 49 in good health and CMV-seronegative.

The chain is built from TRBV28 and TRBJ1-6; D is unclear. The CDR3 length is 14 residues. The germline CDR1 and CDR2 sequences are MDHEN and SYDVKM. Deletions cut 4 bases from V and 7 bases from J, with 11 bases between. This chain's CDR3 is CASSSPPSNSPLHF. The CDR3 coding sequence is TGTGCCAGCAGTTCCCCTCCCTCCAATTCACCCCTCCACTTT.

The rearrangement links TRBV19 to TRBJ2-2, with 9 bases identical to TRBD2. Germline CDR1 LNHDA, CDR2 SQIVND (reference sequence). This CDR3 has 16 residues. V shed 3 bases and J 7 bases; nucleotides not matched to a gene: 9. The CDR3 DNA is TGTGCCAGTAGTATTCCCAGCGGGGGGTTCGGCGGGGAGCTGTTTTTT. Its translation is CASSIPSGGFGGELFF.

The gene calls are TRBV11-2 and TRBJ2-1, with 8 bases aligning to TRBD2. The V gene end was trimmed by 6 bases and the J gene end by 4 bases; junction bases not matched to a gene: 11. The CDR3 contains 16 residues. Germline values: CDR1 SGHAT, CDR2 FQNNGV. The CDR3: CASRTIRGGTYNEQFF. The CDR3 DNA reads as TGTGCCAGCAGGACCATTCGGGGGGGTACGTACAATGAGCAGTTCTTC.

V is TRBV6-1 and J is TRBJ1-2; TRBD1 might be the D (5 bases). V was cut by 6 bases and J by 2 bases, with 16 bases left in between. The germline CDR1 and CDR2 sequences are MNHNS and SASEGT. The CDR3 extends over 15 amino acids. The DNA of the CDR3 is TGTGCCAGCAGCCAAGGGGTACAGTTGAACTATGGCTACACCTTC. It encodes CASSQGVQLNYGYTF.

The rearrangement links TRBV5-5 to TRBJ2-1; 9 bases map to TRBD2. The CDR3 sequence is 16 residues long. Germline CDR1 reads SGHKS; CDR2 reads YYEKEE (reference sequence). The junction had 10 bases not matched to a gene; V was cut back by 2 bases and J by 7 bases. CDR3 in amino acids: CASSFLAGLSGNEQFF. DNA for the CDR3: TGTGCCAGCAGCTTCCTAGCGGGGCTCTCGGGGAATGAGCAGTTCTTC. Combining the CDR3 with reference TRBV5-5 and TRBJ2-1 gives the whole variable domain DAGVTQSPTHLIKTRGQQVTLRCSPISGHKSVSWYQQVLGQGPQFIFQYYEKEERGRGNFPDRFSARQFPNYSSELNVNALLLGDSALYLCASSFLAGLSGNEQFFGPGTRLTVL.

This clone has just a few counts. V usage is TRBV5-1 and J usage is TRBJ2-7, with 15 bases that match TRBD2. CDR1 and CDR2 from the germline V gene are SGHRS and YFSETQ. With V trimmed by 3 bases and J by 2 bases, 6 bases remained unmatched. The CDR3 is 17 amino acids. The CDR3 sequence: CASSSGTSGGQPYEQYF. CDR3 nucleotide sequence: TGCGCCAGCAGCTCCGGGACTAGCGGGGGGCAACCCTACGAGCAGTACTTC.

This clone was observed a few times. The CDR3 protein is CASSSTGSPPNEQFF. In DNA, the CDR3 is TGTGCCAGCAGCTCTACAGGGTCCCCACCAAATGAGCAGTTCTTC. The gene calls are TRBV7-9 and TRBJ2-1; a weak D match, TRBD1 (6 bases). Germline lookup yields CDR1 SEHNR and CDR2 FQNEAQ (reference sequence). This CDR3 region has 15 residues. Trimming removed 4 bases at V and 7 bases at J, with 17 bases between. Full variable domain (remainder filled in from reference TRBV7-9 and TRBJ2-1): DTGVSQNPRHKITKRGQNVTFRCDPISEHNRLYWYRQTLGQGPEFLTYFQNEAQLEKSRLLSDRFSAERPKGSFSTLEIQRTEQGDSAMYLCASSSTGSPPNEQFFGPGTRLTVL.

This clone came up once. In DNA, the CDR3 is TGTGCCAGTATCGGATCAGGGGGTTGGCAGCCCCAGCATTTT. Translation gives CASIGSGGWQPQHF. This chain joins TRBV19 and TRBJ1-5; 7 positions match TRBD1. This CDR3 spans 14 amino acids. V was clipped by 7 bases and J by 7 bases; unmatched bases: 10. From germline, CDR1 is LNHDA and CDR2 SQIVND (reference sequence).

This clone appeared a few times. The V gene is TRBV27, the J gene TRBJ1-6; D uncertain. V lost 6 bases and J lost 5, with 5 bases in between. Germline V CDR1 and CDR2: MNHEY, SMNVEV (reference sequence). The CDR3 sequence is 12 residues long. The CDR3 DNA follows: TGTGCCAGCAGCAAAAATAATTCACCCCTCCACTTT. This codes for CASSKNNSPLHF.

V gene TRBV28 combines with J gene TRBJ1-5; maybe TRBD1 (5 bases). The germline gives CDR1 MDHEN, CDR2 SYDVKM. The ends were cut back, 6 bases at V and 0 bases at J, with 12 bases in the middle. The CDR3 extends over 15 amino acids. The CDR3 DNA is TGTGCCAGCAGGGCGGGACGGAATAGCAATCAGCCCCAGCATTTT. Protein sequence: CASRAGRNSNQPQHF.

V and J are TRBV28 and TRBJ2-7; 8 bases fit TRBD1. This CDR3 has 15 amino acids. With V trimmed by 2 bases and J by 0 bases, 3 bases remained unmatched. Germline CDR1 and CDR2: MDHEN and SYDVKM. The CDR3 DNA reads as TGTGCCAGCAGTTTAGCGGGGACAGGCTCCTACGAGCAGTACTTC. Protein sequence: CASSLAGTGSYEQYF.

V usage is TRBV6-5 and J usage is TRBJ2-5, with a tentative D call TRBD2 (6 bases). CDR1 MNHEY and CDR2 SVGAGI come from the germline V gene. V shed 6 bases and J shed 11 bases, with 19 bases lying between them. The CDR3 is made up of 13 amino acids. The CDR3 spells CASRAGLAWTQYF. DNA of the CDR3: TGTGCCAGCAGGGCGGGGCTGGCCTGGACGCAGTACTTC.

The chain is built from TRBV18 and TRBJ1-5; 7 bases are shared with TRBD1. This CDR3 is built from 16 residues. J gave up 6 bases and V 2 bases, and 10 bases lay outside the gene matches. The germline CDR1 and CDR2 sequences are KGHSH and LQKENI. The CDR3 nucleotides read TGTGCCAGCTCACCATCTCGGGCAGGGGGAAGTCAGCCCCAGCATTTT. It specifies CASSPSRAGGSQPQHF.

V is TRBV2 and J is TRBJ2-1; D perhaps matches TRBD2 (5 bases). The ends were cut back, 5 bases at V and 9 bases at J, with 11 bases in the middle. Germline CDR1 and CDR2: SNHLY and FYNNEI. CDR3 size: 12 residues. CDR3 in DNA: TGTGCCAGCAGTCTTGTCGGGGTTGAGCAGTTCTTC. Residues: CASSLVGVEQFF.

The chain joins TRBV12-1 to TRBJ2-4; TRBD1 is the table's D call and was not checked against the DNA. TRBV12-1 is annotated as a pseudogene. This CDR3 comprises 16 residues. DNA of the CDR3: TGTGCCAGCAGCCCTGGGGACATGGGGGCCAAAAACATTCAGTACTTC. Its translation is CASSPGDMGAKNIQYF.

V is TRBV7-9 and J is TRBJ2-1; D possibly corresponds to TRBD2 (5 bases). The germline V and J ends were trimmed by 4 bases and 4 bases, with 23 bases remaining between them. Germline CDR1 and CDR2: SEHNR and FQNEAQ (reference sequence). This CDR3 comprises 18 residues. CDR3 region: CASSSTVQKITGYNEQFF. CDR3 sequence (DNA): TGTGCCAGCAGCTCTACAGTACAGAAGATAACGGGATACAATGAGCAGTTCTTC.

The CDR3 DNA reads as TGTGCCAGTACTACAGGGGGAAGAGGCCAGCCCCAGCATTTT. The encoded protein is CASTTGGRGQPQHF. The chain recombines TRBV19 with TRBJ1-5; TRBD1 agrees at 8 bases. The trim removed 7 bases at V and 7 bases at J, leaving 9 bases unmatched. CDR3 size: 14 residues. Germline loops: CDR1 LNHDA, CDR2 SQIVND (reference sequence).

CDR3 sequence (DNA): TGTGCCAGCAGTGCGGGCAGGGGGCCCACCGGGGAGCTGTTTTTT. This translates into CASSAGRGPTGELFF. The chain has TRBV7-7 and TRBJ2-2; 8 nucleotides align to TRBD1. The CDR3 consists of 15 residues. Germline values: CDR1 SSHAT, CDR2 FNYEAQ (reference sequence). J lost 4 bases, V lost 6 bases, and 7 bases had no gene match.

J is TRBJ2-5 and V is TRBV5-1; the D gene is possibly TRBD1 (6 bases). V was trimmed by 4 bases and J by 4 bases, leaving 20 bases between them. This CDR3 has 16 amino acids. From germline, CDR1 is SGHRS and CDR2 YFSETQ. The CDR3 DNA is TGCGCCAGCAGCGGCGACTTACAGGGATCGGGAGAGACCCAGTACTTC. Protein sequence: CASSGDLQGSGETQYF.

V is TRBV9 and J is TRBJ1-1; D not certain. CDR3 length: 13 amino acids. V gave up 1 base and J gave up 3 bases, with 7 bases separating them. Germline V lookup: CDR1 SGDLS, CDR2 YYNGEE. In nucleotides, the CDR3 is TGTGCCAGCAGCGTATCGGGGTACACTGAAGCTTTCTTT. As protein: CASSVSGYTEAFF. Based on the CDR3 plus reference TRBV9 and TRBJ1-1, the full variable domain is DSGVTQTPKHLITATGQRVTLRCSPRSGDLSVYWYQQSLDQGLQFLIQYYNGEERAKGNILERFSAQQFPDLHSELNLSSLELGDSALYFCASSVSGYTEAFFGQGTRLTVV.

CDR3 sequence reads: CATSPEGASAGDEQFF. The CDR3 DNA reads TGTGCCACCAGCCCAGAAGGGGCTAGTGCGGGGGATGAGCAGTTCTTC. The V gene is TRBV15, the J gene TRBJ2-1, with 7 bases that match TRBD2. Trimming took 5 bases from V and 8 from J; bases not matched to a gene: 15. Germline CDR1 and CDR2: LNHNV and YYDKDF (reference sequence). The CDR3 is made up of 16 amino acids.

The CDR3 DNA follows: TGTGCCTACGGGACAGGGTCTAATGAGCAGTTCTTC. Amino acid sequence: CAYGTGSNEQFF. The chain has TRBV28 and TRBJ2-1; 9 nucleotides line up with TRBD1. The V and J ends lost 11 bases and 7 bases, in that order; junction bases with no gene match: 6. The CDR3 consists of 12 residues. Germline CDR1 reads MDHEN; CDR2 reads SYDVKM.

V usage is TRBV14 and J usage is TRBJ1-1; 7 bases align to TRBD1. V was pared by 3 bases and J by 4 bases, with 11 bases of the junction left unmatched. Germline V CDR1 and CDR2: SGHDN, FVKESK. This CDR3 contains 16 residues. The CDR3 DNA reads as TGTGCCAGCAGCCATACAGGGGCCCCGACTACCACTGAAGCTTTCTTT. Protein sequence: CASSHTGAPTTTEAFF.

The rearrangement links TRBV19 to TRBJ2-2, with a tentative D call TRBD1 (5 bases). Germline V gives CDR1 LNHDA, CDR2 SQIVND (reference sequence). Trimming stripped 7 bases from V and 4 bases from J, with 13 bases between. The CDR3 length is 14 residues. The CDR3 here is CASKFRGITGELFF. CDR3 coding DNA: TGTGCCAGTAAATTTAGGGGTATCACCGGGGAGCTGTTTTTT. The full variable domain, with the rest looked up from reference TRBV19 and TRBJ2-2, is DGGITQSPKYLFRKEGQNVTLSCEQNLNHDAMYWYRQDPGQGLRLIYYSQIVNDFQKGDIAEGYSVSREKKESFPLTVTSAQKNPTAFYLCASKFRGITGELFFGEGSRLTVL.

CDR3 sequence reads: CASSPSSGDGYYGYTF. CDR3 nucleotide sequence: TGCGCCAGCAGTCCGTCGTCGGGGGATGGCTACTATGGCTACACCTTC. The V call is TRBV23-1, the J call TRBJ1-2, with a tentative D call TRBD1 (5 bases). TRBV23-1 is given ORF status, its function remaining uncertain. Trimming cost V 4 bases and J 3 bases, with 18 bases left between them. The CDR3 spans 16 residues.

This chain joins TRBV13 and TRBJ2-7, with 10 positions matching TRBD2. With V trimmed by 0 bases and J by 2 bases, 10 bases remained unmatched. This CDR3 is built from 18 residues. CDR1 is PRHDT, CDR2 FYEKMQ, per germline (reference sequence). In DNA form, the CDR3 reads TGTGCCAGCAGCTTAGGCGTAGGGACTAGCGTCCCCCCCTACGAGCAGTACTTC. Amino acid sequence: CASSLGVGTSVPPYEQYF.

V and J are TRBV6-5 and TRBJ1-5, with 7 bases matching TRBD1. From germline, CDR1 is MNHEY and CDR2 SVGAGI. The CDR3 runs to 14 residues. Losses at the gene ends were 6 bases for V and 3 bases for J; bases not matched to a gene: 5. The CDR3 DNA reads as TGTGCCAGCAGCCCGGGACAGTTCAATCAGCCCCAGCATTTT. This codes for CASSPGQFNQPQHF.

Written as DNA, the CDR3 is TGTGCCAGCAGAGTCCGGGAGGCGATCACTGAAGCTTTCTTT. Amino acids: CASRVREAITEAFF. The chain employs TRBV2 and TRBJ1-1, with unresolved D. The V gene's germline CDR1 is SNHLY and CDR2 FYNNEI. The CDR3 runs to 14 residues. V was clipped by 6 bases and J by 4 bases, with 15 bases between them.

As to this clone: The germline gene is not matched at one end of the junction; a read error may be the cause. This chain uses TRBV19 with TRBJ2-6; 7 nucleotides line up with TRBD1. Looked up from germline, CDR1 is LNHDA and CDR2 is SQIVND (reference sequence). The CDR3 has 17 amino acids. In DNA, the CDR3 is TGTGCCAATAGTAAGTGGGACAGCAACTCTGGGGCCAACGTCCTGACTTTC. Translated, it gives CANSKWDSNSGANVLTF.

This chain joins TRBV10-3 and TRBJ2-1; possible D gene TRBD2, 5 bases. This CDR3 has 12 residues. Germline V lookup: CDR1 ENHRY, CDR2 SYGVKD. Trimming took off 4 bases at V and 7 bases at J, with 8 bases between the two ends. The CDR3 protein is CAISVSGNEQFF. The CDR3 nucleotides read TGTGCCATCAGTGTATCGGGAAATGAGCAGTTCTTC.